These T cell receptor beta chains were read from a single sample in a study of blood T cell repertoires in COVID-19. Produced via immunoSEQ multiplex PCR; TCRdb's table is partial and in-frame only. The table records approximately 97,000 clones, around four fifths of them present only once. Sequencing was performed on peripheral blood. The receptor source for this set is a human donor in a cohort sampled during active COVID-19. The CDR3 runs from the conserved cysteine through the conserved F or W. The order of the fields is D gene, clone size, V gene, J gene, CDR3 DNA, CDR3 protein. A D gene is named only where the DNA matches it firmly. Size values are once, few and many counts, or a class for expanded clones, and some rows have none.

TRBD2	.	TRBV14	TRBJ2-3	TGTGCCAGCAGCCCTCTCCCGGGGGGAAGCACAGATACGCAGTATTTT	CASSPLPGGSTDTQYF
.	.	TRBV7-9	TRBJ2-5	TGTGCCAGCAGCAACATAGGCGGGACCCAGTACTTC	CASSNIGGTQYF
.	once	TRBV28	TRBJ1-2	TGTGCCAGCAGTCTAAGAGCCTACGGCTACACCTTC	CASSLRAYGYTF
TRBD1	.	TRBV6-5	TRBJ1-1	TGTGCCAGCAGAGGAACTACAGGGGACACTGAAGCTTTCTTT	CASRGTTGDTEAFF
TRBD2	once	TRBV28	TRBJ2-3	TGTGCCAGCAGTTCATCCCACGGGACTAGCGGGCTAAATACGCAGTATTTT	CASSSSHGTSGLNTQYF
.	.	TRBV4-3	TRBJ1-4	TGCGCCAGCAGCCAAGATGGCAGGGAGGATGAAAAACTGTTTTTT	CASSQDGREDEKLFF
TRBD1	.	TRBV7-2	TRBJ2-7	TGTGCCAGCAGCTTTGGGACAGGGTCCACCTACGAGCAGTACTTC	CASSFGTGSTYEQYF
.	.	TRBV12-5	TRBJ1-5	TGTGCTAGTGGCCGGGGTAGCAATCAGCCCCAGCATTTT	CASGRGSNQPQHF
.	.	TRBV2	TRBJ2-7	TGTGCCAGCAGTGAAACCCGGGCAGGGGGGAACTACGAGCAGTACTTC	CASSETRAGGNYEQYF
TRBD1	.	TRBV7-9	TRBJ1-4	TGTGCCAGCAGGCCCGGGACAGGGGATAATGAAAAACTGTTTTTT	CASRPGTGDNEKLFF
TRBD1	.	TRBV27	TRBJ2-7	TGTGCCAGCAGTTTCATACAGGGGGCAACCTACGAGCAGTACTTC	CASSFIQGATYEQYF
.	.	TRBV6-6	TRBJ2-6	TGTGCCAGCAGGTACTTCGAGGTCTCTGGGGCCAACGTCCTGACTTTC	CASRYFEVSGANVLTF
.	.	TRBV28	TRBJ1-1	TGTGCCAGCTGGGGGGACACTGAAGCTTTCTTT	CASWGDTEAFF
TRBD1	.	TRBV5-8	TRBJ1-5	TGTGCCAGCAGCGCCACAGGGGGACAGCCCCAGCATTTT	CASSATGGQPQHF
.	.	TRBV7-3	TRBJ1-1	TGTGCCAGCAGCTCGAAGGACAGAATTGAAGCTTTCTTT	CASSSKDRIEAFF
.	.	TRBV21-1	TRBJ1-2	TGTGCCAGCAGCCCCGGGAGGGGAACCTATGGCTACACCTTC	CASSPGRGTYGYTF
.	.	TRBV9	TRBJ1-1	TGTGCCAGCAGCGCCCATGAGGGACAATACACTGAAGCTTTCTTT	CASSAHEGQYTEAFF
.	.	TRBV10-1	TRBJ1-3	TGCGCCAGCAGTCCAGGGGAATCTGGAAACACCATATATTTT	CASSPGESGNTIYF
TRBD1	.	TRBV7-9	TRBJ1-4	TGTGCCAGCAGCCGTCCGACAGGGGGTAATGAAAAACTGTTTTTT	CASSRPTGGNEKLFF
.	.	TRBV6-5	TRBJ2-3	TGTGCCAGCAGTTACTCTGGGCAGGGGATAGATACGCAGTATTTT	CASSYSGQGIDTQYF
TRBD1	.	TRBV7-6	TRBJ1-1	TGTGCCAGCAGCTGGGGGGACAGGGGAGGAGGGAACACTGAAGCTTTCTTT	CASSWGDRGGGNTEAFF